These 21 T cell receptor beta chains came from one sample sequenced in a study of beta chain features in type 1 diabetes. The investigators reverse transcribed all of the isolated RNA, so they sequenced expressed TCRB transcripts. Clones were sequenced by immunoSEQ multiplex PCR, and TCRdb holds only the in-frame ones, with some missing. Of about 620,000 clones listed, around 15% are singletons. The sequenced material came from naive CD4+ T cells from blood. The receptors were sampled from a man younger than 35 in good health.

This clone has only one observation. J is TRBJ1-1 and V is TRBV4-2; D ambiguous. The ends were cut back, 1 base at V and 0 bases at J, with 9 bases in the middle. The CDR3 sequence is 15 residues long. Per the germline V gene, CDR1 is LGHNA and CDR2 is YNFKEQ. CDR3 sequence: CASSQVNVLNTEAFF. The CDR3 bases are TGTGCCAGCAGCCAAGTTAACGTCTTGAACACTGAAGCTTTCTTT.

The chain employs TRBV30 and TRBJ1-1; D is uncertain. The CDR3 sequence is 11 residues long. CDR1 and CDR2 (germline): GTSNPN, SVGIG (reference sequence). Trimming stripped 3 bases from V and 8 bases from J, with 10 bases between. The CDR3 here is CAWRTRSEAFF. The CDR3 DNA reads TGTGCCTGGAGAACCAGGAGCGAAGCTTTCTTT.

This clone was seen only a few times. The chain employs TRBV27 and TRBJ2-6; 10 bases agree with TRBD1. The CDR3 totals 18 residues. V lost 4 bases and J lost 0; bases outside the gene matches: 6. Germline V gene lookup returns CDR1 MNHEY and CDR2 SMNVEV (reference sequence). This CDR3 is CASSSRTGGGSGANVLTF. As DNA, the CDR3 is TGTGCCAGCAGTTCACGGACAGGGGGAGGCTCTGGGGCCAACGTCCTGACTTTC.

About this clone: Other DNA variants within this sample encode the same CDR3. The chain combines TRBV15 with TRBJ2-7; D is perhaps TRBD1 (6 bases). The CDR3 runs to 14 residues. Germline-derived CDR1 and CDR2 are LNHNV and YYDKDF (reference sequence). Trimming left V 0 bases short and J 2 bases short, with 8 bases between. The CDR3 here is CATSRDPGAYEQYF. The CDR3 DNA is TGTGCCACCAGCAGAGATCCAGGGGCCTACGAGCAGTACTTC.

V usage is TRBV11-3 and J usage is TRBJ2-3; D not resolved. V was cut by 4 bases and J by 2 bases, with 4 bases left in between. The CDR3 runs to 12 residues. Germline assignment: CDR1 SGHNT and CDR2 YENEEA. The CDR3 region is CASSSTTDTQYF. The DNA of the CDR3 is TGTGCCAGCAGCTCAACCACAGATACGCAGTATTTT.

The CDR3 DNA reads TGTGCCAGCAGCTCTCAGGGGCGGACTAGCGGGACGTTCTACACCGGGGAGCTGTTTTTT. This sequence encodes CASSSQGRTSGTFYTGELFF. The chain combines TRBV7-8 with TRBJ2-2; 12 bases are a match to TRBD2. CDR1 and CDR2 from the germline V gene are SGHVS and FQNEAQ. The CDR3 sequence is 20 residues long. Trimming removed 4 bases from V and 3 bases from J; junction bases left unmatched: 15.

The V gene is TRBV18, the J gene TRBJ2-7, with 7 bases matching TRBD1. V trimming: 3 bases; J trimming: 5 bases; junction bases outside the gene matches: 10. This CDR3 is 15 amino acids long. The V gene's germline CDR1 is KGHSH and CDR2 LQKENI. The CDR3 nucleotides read TGTGCCAGCTCACCCAGACAGGGTGGTGATAACGAGCAGTACTTC. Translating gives CASSPRQGGDNEQYF.

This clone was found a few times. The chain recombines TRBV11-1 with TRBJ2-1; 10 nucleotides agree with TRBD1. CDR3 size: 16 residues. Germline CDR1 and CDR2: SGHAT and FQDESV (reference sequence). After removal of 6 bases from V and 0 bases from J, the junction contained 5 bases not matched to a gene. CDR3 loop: CASRPDRGPSYNEQFF. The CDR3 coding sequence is TGTGCCAGCAGACCCGACAGGGGGCCCTCCTACAATGAGCAGTTCTTC.

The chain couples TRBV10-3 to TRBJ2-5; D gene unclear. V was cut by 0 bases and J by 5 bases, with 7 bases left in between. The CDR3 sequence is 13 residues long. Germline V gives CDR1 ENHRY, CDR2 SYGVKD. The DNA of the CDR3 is TGTGCCATCAGTGAGTCGACCCAGGAGACCCAGTACTTC. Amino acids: CAISESTQETQYF.

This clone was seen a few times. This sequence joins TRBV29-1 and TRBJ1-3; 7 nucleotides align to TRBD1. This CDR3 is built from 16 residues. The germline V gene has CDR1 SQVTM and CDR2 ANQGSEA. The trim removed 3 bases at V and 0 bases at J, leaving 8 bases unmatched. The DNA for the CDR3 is TGCAGCGTTGACTGGGGGACAGCCCACTCTGGAAACACCATATATTTT. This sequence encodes CSVDWGTAHSGNTIYF. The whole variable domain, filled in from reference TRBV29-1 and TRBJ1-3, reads SAVISQKPSRDICQRGTSLTIQCQVDSQVTMMFWYRQQPGQSLTLIATANQGSEATYESGFVIDKFPISRPNLTFSTLTVSNMSPEDSSIYLCSVDWGTAHSGNTIYFGEGSWLTVV.

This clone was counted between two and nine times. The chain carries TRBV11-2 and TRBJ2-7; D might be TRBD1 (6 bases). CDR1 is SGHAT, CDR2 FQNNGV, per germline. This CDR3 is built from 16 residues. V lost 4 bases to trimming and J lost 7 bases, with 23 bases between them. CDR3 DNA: TGTGCCAGCAGCTCTATGCCAGGGGCCTCTTTTAATGAGCAGTACTTC. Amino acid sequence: CASSSMPGASFNEQYF.

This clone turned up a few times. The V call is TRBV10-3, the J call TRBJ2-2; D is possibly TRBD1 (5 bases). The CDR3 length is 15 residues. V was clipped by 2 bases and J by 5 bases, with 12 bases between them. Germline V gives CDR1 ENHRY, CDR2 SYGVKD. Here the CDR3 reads CAISERQGITGELFF. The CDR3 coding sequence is TGTGCCATCAGTGAGCGTCAGGGTATTACCGGGGAGCTGTTTTTT.

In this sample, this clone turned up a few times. CDR3 residues: CSALEEGYTF. As DNA, the CDR3 is TGCAGTGCTCTGGAAGAAGGCTACACCTTC. The genes are TRBV20-1 and TRBJ1-2; the D is unclear. This CDR3 comprises 10 residues. V shed 5 bases and J shed 8 bases, with 9 bases lying between them. The V gene's germline CDR1 is DFQATT and CDR2 SNEGSKA (reference sequence).

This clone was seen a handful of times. The DNA for the CDR3 is TGTGCCAGCGAGTGGCAGGGGACGGATGAGCAGTTCTTC. This sequence encodes CASEWQGTDEQFF. V and J are TRBV6-1 and TRBJ2-1; weak D call: TRBD1 (6 bases). Germline V gene sequence: CDR1 MNHNS, CDR2 SASEGT. V lost 8 bases and J lost 8, with 16 bases in between. The CDR3 is 13 residues long.

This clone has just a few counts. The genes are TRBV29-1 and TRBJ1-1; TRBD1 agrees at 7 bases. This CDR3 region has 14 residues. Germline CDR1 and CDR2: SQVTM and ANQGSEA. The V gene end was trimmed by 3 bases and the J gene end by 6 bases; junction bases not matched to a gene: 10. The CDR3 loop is CSVDQGGARAEAFF. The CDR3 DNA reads TGCAGCGTTGATCAGGGGGGGGCGCGTGCTGAAGCTTTCTTT.

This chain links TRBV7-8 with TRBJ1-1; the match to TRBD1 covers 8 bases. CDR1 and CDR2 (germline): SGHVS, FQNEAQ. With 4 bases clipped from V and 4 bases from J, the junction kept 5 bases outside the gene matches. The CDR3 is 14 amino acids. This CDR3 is CASSSRTGLTEAFF. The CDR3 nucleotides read TGTGCCAGCAGCTCGAGGACAGGGCTCACTGAAGCTTTCTTT.

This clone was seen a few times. CDR3 sequence reads: CASSSEVDRFLNTGELFF. CDR3 DNA: TGTGCCAGCAGCTCCGAAGTTGACAGGTTCTTGAACACCGGGGAGCTGTTTTTT. The chain links TRBV11-2 to TRBJ2-2; possibly TRBD1 for D (6 bases). The germline CDR1 and CDR2 sequences are SGHAT and FQNNGV. This CDR3 spans 18 amino acids. The V end lost 4 bases, the J end lost 1 base, and 19 bases lay between the germline ends.

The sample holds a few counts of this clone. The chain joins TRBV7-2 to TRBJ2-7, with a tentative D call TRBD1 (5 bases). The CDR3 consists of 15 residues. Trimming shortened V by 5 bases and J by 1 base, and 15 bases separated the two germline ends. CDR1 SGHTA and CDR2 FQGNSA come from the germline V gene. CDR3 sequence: CASSQGVAPSYEQYF. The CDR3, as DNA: TGTGCCAGCAGCCAAGGGGTAGCCCCATCCTACGAGCAGTACTTC.

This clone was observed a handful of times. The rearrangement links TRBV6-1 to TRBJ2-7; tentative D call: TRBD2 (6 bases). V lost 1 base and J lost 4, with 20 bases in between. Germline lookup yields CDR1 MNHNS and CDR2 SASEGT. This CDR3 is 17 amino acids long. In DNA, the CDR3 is TGTGCCAGCAGTGAAGTAGGCCTAGGAGGGAGCGGGTACGAGCAGTACTTC. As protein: CASSEVGLGGSGYEQYF.

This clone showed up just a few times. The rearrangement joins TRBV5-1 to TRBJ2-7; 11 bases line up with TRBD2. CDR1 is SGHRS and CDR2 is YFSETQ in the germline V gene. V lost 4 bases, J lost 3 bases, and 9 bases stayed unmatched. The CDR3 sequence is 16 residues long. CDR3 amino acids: CASSTSTSGGRYEQYF. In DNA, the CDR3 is TGCGCCAGCAGCACCTCAACTAGCGGGGGACGCTACGAGCAGTACTTC.

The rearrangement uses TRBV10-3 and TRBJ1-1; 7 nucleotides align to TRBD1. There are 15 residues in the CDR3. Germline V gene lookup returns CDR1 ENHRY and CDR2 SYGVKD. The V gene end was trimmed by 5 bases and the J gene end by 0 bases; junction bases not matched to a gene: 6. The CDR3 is CAISQEGGVNTEAFF. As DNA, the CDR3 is TGTGCCATCAGTCAAGAAGGGGGCGTGAACACTGAAGCTTTCTTT.